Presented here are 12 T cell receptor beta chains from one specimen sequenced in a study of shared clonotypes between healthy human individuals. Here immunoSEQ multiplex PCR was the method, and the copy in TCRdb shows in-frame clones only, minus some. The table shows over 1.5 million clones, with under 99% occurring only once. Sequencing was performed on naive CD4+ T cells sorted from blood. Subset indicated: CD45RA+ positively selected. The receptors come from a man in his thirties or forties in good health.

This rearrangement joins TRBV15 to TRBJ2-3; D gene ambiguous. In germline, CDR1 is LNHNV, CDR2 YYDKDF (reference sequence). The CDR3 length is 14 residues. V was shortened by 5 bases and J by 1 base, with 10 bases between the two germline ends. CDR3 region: CATSPTRGTDTQYF. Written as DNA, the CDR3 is TGTGCCACCAGCCCTACCCGGGGCACAGATACGCAGTATTTT. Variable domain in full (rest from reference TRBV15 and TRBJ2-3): DAMVIQNPRYQVTQFGKPVTLSCSQTLNHNVMYWYQQKSSQAPKLLFHYYDKDFNNEADTPDNFQSRRPNTSFCFLDIRSPGLGDTAMYLCATSPTRGTDTQYFGPGTRLTVL.

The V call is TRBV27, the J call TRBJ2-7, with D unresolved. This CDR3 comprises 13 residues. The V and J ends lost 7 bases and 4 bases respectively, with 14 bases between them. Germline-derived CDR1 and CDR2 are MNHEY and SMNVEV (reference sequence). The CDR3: CASTPSWGYEQYF. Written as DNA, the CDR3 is TGTGCCAGCACCCCCTCCTGGGGTTACGAGCAGTACTTC.

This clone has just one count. The CDR3: CASSDLGTRPQHF. CDR3 nucleotide sequence: TGTGCCAGCAGTGATTTGGGAACGAGGCCCCAGCATTTT. The rearrangement links TRBV2 to TRBJ1-5; D uncertain. CDR3 length: 13 amino acids. Trimming pared 3 bases from V and 9 bases from J, leaving 12 bases between. Germline V lookup: CDR1 SNHLY, CDR2 FYNNEI.

This chain's CDR3 is CASSPALGGPNTEAFF. The CDR3 DNA reads as TGTGCCAGCAGTCCCGCTTTAGGGGGACCGAACACTGAAGCTTTCTTT. The J gene is TRBJ1-1, the V gene TRBV2, with D perhaps TRBD1 (6 bases). Germline values: CDR1 SNHLY, CDR2 FYNNEI. Trimming pared 5 bases from V and 1 base from J, leaving 17 bases between. The CDR3 spans 16 residues.

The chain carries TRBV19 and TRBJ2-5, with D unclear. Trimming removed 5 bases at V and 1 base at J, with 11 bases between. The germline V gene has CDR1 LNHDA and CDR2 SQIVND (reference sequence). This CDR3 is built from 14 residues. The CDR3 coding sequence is TGTGCCAGTAGTCCACGGACGGTCCAAGAGACCCAGTACTTC. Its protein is CASSPRTVQETQYF.

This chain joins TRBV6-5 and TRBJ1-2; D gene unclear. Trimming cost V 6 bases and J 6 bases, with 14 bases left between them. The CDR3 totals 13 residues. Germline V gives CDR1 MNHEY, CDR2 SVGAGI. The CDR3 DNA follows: TGTGCCAGCAGCCAAAACACACGGCATGGCTACACCTTC. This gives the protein CASSQNTRHGYTF.

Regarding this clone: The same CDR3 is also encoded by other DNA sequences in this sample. The CDR3 here is CASSPGQGVGNEQFF. In DNA, the CDR3 is TGTGCCAGTAGCCCGGGACAGGGGGTGGGCAATGAGCAGTTCTTC. The chain carries TRBV19 and TRBJ2-1; TRBD1 matches at 11 bases. Looked up from germline, CDR1 is LNHDA and CDR2 is SQIVND (reference sequence). The CDR3 sequence is 15 residues long. The V and J ends lost 6 bases and 6 bases, in that order; junction bases with no gene match: 7.

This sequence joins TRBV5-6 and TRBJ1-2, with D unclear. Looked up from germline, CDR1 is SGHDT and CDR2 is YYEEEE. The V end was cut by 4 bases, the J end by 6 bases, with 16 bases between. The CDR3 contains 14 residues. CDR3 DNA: TGTGCCAGCAGCATCTATACACCCTCTCATGGCTACACCTTC. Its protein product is CASSIYTPSHGYTF.

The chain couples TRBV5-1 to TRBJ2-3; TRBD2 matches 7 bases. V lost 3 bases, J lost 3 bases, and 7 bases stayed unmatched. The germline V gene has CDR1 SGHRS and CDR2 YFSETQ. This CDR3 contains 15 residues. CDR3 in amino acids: CASSSGTIQTDTQYF. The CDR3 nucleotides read TGCGCCAGCAGCTCAGGGACTATCCAAACAGATACGCAGTATTTT. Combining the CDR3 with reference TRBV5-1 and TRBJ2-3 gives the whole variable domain KAGVTQTPRYLIKTRGQQVTLSCSPISGHRSVSWYQQTPGQGLQFLFEYFSETQRNKGNFPGRFSGRQFSNSRSEMNVSTLELGDSALYLCASSSGTIQTDTQYFGPGTRLTVL.

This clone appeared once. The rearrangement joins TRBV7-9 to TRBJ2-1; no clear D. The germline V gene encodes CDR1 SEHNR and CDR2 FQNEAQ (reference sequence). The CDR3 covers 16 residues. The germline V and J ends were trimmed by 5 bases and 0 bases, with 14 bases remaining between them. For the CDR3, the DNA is TGTGCCAGCAGCCTTCCAGGAAAGAGCTCCTACAATGAGCAGTTCTTC. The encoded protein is CASSLPGKSSYNEQFF. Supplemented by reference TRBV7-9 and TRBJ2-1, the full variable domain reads DTGVSQNPRHKITKRGQNVTFRCDPISEHNRLYWYRQTLGQGPEFLTYFQNEAQLEKSRLLSDRFSAERPKGSFSTLEIQRTEQGDSAMYLCASSLPGKSSYNEQFFGPGTRLTVL.

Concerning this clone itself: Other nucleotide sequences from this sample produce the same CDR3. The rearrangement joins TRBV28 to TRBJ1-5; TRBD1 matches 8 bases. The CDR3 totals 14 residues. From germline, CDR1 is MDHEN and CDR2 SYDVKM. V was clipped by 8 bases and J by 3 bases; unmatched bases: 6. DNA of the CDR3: TGTGCCAGCGTAGGGACAGGAGCCAATCAGCCCCAGCATTTT. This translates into CASVGTGANQPQHF.

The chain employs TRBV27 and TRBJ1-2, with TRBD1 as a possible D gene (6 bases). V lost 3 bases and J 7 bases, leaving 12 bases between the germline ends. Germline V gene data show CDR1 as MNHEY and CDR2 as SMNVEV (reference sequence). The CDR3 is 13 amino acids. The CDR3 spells CASSFRGAGGYTF. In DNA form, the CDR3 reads TGTGCCAGCAGTTTTCGGGGGGCTGGTGGCTACACCTTC.